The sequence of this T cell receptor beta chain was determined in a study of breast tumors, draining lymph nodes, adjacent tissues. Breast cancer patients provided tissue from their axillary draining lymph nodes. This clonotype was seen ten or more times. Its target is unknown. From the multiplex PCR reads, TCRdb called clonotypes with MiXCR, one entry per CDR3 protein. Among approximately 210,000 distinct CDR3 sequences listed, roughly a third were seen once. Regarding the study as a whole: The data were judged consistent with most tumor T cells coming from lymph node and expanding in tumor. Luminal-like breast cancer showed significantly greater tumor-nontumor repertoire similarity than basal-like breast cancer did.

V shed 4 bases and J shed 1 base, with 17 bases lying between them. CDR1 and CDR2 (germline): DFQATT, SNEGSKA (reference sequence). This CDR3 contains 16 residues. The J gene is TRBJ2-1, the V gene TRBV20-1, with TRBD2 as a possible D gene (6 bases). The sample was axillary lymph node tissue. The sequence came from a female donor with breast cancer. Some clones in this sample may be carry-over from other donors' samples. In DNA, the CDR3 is TGCAGTGCTACCGCCTTCTTAGCGGTGTCCTACAATGAGCAGTTCTTC. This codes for CSATAFLAVSYNEQFF.